The clone carrying this TCR beta chain was counted a few times. V shed 4 bases and J 4 bases; nucleotides not matched to a gene: 9. CDR3 length: 14 amino acids. Germline values: CDR1 DFQATT, CDR2 SNEGSKA (reference sequence). This entry belongs to a study of T-cell reconstitution after alpha-beta-depleted transplantation in children. Using unique molecular identifiers, the investigators prepared the TCRbeta library. Using its own MiXCR run on the PCR reads, TCRdb lists one record per CDR3 protein. This table has approximately 490,000 distinct CDR3 sequences, roughly an eighth appearing once. The chain combines TRBV20-1 with TRBJ2-7; the match to TRBD1 covers 8 bases. The material was PBMCs from the stem cell graft donor, obtained from the stem cell graft. The TCR originated in a human donor who donated a stem cell graft to a child with combined immunodeficiency. The CDR3 protein is CSAIPGGLKYEQYF. The CDR3 bases are TGCAGTGCTATCCCAGGGGGCTTAAAATACGAGCAGTACTTC.